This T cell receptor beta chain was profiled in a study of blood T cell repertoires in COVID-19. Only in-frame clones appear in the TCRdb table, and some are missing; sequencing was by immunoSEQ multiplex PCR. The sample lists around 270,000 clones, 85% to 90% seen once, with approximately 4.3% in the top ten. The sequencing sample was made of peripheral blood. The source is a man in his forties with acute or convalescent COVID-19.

CDR3 DNA: TGCAGCGTGGGACTAGCGGGGGATTCGAACACCGGGGAGCTGTTTTTT. It encodes CSVGLAGDSNTGELFF. The genes are TRBV29-1 and TRBJ2-2; 14 bases are shared with TRBD2. Germline CDR1 reads SQVTM; CDR2 reads ANQGSEA. The CDR3 consists of 16 residues. Trimming at V came to 6 bases and at J to 0 bases, leaving 3 bases not matched to a gene.